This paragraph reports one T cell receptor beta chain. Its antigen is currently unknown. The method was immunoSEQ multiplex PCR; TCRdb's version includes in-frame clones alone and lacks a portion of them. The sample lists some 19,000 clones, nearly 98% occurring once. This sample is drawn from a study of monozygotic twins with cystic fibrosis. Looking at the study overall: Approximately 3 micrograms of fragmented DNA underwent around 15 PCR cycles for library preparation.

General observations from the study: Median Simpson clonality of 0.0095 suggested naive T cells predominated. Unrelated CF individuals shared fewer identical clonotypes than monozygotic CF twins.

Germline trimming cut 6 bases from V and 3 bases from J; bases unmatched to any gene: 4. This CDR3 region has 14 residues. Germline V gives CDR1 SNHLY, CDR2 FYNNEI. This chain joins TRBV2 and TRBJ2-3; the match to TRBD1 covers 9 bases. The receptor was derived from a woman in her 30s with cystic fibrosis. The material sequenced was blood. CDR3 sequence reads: CASRVDRGTDTQYF. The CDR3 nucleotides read TGTGCCAGCAGAGTGGACAGGGGAACAGATACGCAGTATTTT.